A single sample is the source of the 27 T cell receptor beta chains below, sequenced in a study of T cells after yellow fever vaccination. One entry per CDR3 protein, called by TCRdb with MiXCR from the 5' RACE reads. Of under 400,000 distinct CDR3 sequences in the sample, under 15% were seen once. The starting material was CD4+ T cells sorted from PBMCs, obtained 15 days after the yellow fever booster vaccination. The receptors were gathered from a man aged 18-30 years who received the YFV17D yellow fever vaccine.

This sequence joins TRBV7-9 and TRBJ2-5; 10 bases fit TRBD1. The V and J ends lost 5 bases and 5 bases, in that order; junction bases with no gene match: 14. The CDR3 consists of 17 residues. CDR1 and CDR2 (germline): SEHNR, FQNEAQ (reference sequence). CDR3 in amino acids: CASSPPGQGTFGETQYF. As DNA, the CDR3 is TGTGCCAGCAGCCCTCCGGGACAGGGGACCTTCGGGGAGACCCAGTACTTC.

This clonotype appeared many times. V gene TRBV5-1 combines with J gene TRBJ2-1; no firm D call. The V gene's germline CDR1 is SGHRS and CDR2 YFSETQ. CDR3 size: 11 residues. Deletions cut 1 base from V and 6 bases from J, with 2 bases between. CDR3 in amino acids: CASSLLNEQFF. The CDR3 region has the DNA TGCGCCAGCAGCTTGCTCAATGAGCAGTTCTTC. The whole variable domain, remainder taken from reference TRBV5-1 and TRBJ2-1, is KAGVTQTPRYLIKTRGQQVTLSCSPISGHRSVSWYQQTPGQGLQFLFEYFSETQRNKGNFPGRFSGRQFSNSRSEMNVSTLELGDSALYLCASSLLNEQFFGPGTRLTVL.

This clonotype was seen more than once but under ten times. This CDR3 reads CASSQPTGAINYGYTF. The DNA for the CDR3 is TGCGCCAGCAGCCAACCAACAGGGGCTATTAACTATGGCTACACCTTC. The chain links TRBV4-1 to TRBJ1-2; 7 bases are shared with TRBD1. V lost 2 bases and J lost 1; bases outside the gene matches: 7. CDR3 length equals 16 residues. Germline V gives CDR1 MGHRA, CDR2 YSYEKL.

This clonotype was observed a few times. The CDR3 spells CASSLTGTGGVNTEAFF. In DNA form, the CDR3 reads TGTGCCAGCAGCTTAACGGGGACGGGAGGGGTTAACACTGAAGCTTTCTTT. This chain connects TRBV7-3 to TRBJ1-1; maybe TRBD1 (5 bases). The V gene's germline CDR1 is SGHTA and CDR2 FQGTGA. This CDR3 is 17 amino acids long. V lost 0 bases and J 2 bases, leaving 16 bases between the germline ends.

This clonotype showed up just a few times. This rearrangement joins TRBV20-1 to TRBJ2-5, with D unclear. Germline V gene sequence: CDR1 DFQATT, CDR2 SNEGSKA (reference sequence). Trimming cost V 1 base and J 2 bases, with 11 bases left between them. The CDR3 runs 14 residues. Written as DNA, the CDR3 is TGCAGTGCTAGAGGCTGGGGATTTCAAGAGACCCAGTACTTC. This gives the protein CSARGWGFQETQYF.

The chain carries TRBV10-3 and TRBJ2-2; D is unclear. The CDR3 extends over 14 amino acids. CDR1 and CDR2 from the germline V gene are ENHRY and SYGVKD. Trimming shortened V by 6 bases and J by 3 bases, and 11 bases separated the two germline ends. CDR3 DNA sequence: TGTGCCATCAGAAGCAGCCCAGACACCGGGGAGCTGTTTTTT. It translates to CAIRSSPDTGELFF.

The chain recombines TRBV11-3 with TRBJ2-5; possible D gene TRBD1, 6 bases. This CDR3 has 15 residues. Per the germline V gene, CDR1 is SGHNT and CDR2 is YENEEA. Deletions cut 4 bases from V and 1 base from J, with 13 bases between. CDR3 coding DNA: TGTGCCAGCAGCTCTGGCAGGGGTCTCCAAGAGACCCAGTACTTC. Residues: CASSSGRGLQETQYF.

The chain carries TRBV7-7 and TRBJ2-3; 7 nucleotides line up with TRBD2. This CDR3 comprises 14 residues. The germline V gene has CDR1 SSHAT and CDR2 FNYEAQ (reference sequence). V shed 5 bases and J 6 bases; nucleotides not matched to a gene: 8. CDR3 bases: TGTGCCAGCAGCCCCAGCGGGGATTGGGATACGCAGTATTTT. This sequence encodes CASSPSGDWDTQYF.

The sample holds a few counts of this clonotype. This chain links TRBV7-2 with TRBJ2-1, with 8 bases lining up with TRBD2. The V and J ends lost 5 bases and 7 bases, in that order; junction bases with no gene match: 4. Germline CDR1 and CDR2: SGHTA and FQGNSA. This CDR3 has 13 amino acids. The CDR3 loop reads CASSQRGWNEQFF. Here the CDR3 DNA reads TGTGCCAGCAGCCAGCGGGGGTGGAATGAGCAGTTCTTC.

V gene TRBV12-3 or TRBV12-4 combines with J gene TRBJ1-1; D is ambiguous. The CDR3 spans 14 residues. V dropped 5 bases and J dropped 7 bases, with 17 bases sitting between them. The CDR3 DNA is TGTGCCAGCAGTCAAAGGCACGGAGACGTTGAAGCTTTCTTT. This codes for CASSQRHGDVEAFF.

V usage is TRBV5-4 and J usage is TRBJ2-1, with 16 bases identical to TRBD2. CDR3 length equals 16 residues. The trim removed 7 bases at V and 1 base at J, leaving 2 bases unmatched. Germline lookup yields CDR1 SGHNT and CDR2 YYREEE (reference sequence). CDR3 protein: CASGTSGGASYNEQFF. The CDR3 DNA reads as TGTGCCAGCGGGACTAGCGGGGGGGCATCCTACAATGAGCAGTTCTTC.

This clonotype was detected only a few times. V gene TRBV7-2 combines with J gene TRBJ1-4; D possibly corresponds to TRBD1 (6 bases). Per germline, CDR1 SGHTA and CDR2 FQGNSA. There are 14 residues in the CDR3. V lost 7 bases, J lost 8 bases, and 17 bases lay in between. The CDR3 loop reads CASTLQGLGEKLFF. The DNA for the CDR3 is TGTGCCAGCACCCTTCAGGGGCTTGGGGAAAAACTGTTTTTT. The full variable domain, with the rest looked up from reference TRBV7-2 and TRBJ1-4, is GAGVSQSPSNKVTEKGKDVELRCDPISGHTALYWYRQSLGQGLEFLIYFQGNSAPDKSGLPSDRFSAERTGGSVSTLTIQRTQQEDSAVYLCASTLQGLGEKLFFGSGTQLSVL.

This clonotype showed up just a few times. This chain's CDR3 is CASSPDRVSNEQFF. The CDR3 bases are TGCGCCAGCAGCCCGGACAGGGTCAGTAATGAGCAGTTCTTC. This chain uses TRBV5-1 with TRBJ2-1, with 8 positions matching TRBD1. The CDR3 is made up of 14 amino acids. V lost 4 bases and J lost 7; bases outside the gene matches: 7. Germline CDR1 is SGHRS and CDR2 is YFSETQ.

This chain connects TRBV7-9 to TRBJ1-6; D call uncertain. Trimming stripped 5 bases from V and 7 bases from J, with 15 bases between. The germline gives CDR1 SEHNR, CDR2 FQNEAQ (reference sequence). There are 15 residues in the CDR3. CDR3 residues: CASSPPATGNSPLHF. CDR3 DNA: TGTGCCAGCAGCCCCCCTGCCACTGGCAATTCACCCCTCCACTTT.

This clonotype was recorded a few times. CDR3 in DNA: TGCGCCAGCAGTTTCGAGCGGGGCCAAGAGACCCAGTACTTC. Protein product: CASSFERGQETQYF. This sequence joins TRBV4-3 and TRBJ2-5; 7 nucleotides match TRBD2. Germline CDR1 LGHNA, CDR2 YSLEER. The junction had 5 bases not matched to a gene; V was cut back by 6 bases and J by 1 base. CDR3 size: 14 residues.

This clonotype was observed a handful of times. The rearrangement links TRBV11-2 to TRBJ1-1; D is unclear. The CDR3 contains 13 residues. CDR1 is SGHAT and CDR2 is FQNNGV in the germline V gene. V gave up 5 bases and J gave up 1 base, with 8 bases separating them. The CDR3 reads CASSPNRNTEAFF. CDR3 bases: TGTGCCAGCAGCCCTAACAGGAACACTGAAGCTTTCTTT.

In its sample, this clonotype was seen many times. The rearrangement joins TRBV9 to TRBJ2-1; no firm D call. V was cut by 0 bases and J by 4 bases, with 11 bases left in between. The CDR3 runs 15 residues. Germline values: CDR1 SGDLS, CDR2 YYNGEE. The CDR3 DNA reads TGTGCCAGCAGCGTAGCAGCGAGTGGATACAATGAGCAGTTCTTC. This encodes CASSVAASGYNEQFF.

The chain has TRBV20-1 and TRBJ1-3; D is uncertain. The CDR3 loop spans 14 amino acids. The V and J ends lost 5 bases and 0 bases respectively, with 11 bases between them. CDR1 and CDR2 from the germline V gene are DFQATT and SNEGSKA (reference sequence). The CDR3 DNA sequence: TGCAGTGCTCTACACCCGACCTCTGGAAACACCATATATTTT. This codes for CSALHPTSGNTIYF.

This clonotype was picked up a small number of times. The chain recombines TRBV7-2 with TRBJ2-7, with TRBD2 matching 8 bases. Per the germline V gene, CDR1 is SGHTA and CDR2 is FQGNSA. The CDR3 is 13 amino acids. CDR3 sequence (DNA): TGTGCCAGCAGCCTAGCGGGCCCCTACGAGCAGTACGTC. Translating gives CASSLAGPYEQYV.

This clonotype was picked up many times. The chain couples TRBV24-1 to TRBJ2-2, with D unresolved. The V gene lost 9 bases and the J gene lost 3 bases, with 13 bases spanning the gap. This CDR3 region has 14 residues. CDR1 KGHDR and CDR2 SFDVKD come from the germline V gene. CDR3 sequence reads: CATARPPHTGELFF. The CDR3 region has the DNA TGTGCCACCGCCCGGCCCCCCCACACCGGGGAGCTGTTTTTT.

This clonotype has more than one count but fewer than ten. The rearrangement links TRBV5-5 to TRBJ2-5; 10 bases are a match to TRBD2. From germline, CDR1 is SGHKS and CDR2 YYEKEE (reference sequence). The CDR3 runs 16 residues. V lost 4 bases, J lost 0 bases, and 6 bases stayed unmatched. Written as DNA, the CDR3 is TGTGCCAGCAGCAGAGGACTAGCGGCAAACCAAGAGACCCAGTACTTC. Translated, it gives CASSRGLAANQETQYF.

This clonotype was seen a few times. The chain has TRBV4-3 and TRBJ1-1; the D gene is possibly TRBD1 (6 bases). Trimming took off 2 bases at V and 7 bases at J, with 20 bases between the two ends. CDR1 and CDR2 (germline): LGHNA, YSLEER. This CDR3 spans 16 amino acids. CDR3 sequence (DNA): TGCGCCAGCAGCCAACAATGGGGGCCCCAACGAGGTGAAGCTTTCTTT. This translates into CASSQQWGPQRGEAFF.

The chain joins TRBV5-4 to TRBJ2-6; the D is unclear. V dropped 5 bases and J dropped 0 bases, with 12 bases sitting between them. The CDR3 length is 16 residues. Germline V gene data show CDR1 as SGHNT and CDR2 as YYREEE (reference sequence). In DNA, the CDR3 is TGTGCCAGCAGAAAATTGGATAGCTCTGGGGCCAACGTCCTGACTTTC. Protein product: CASRKLDSSGANVLTF. Combining the CDR3 with reference TRBV5-4 and TRBJ2-6 gives the whole variable domain ETGVTQSPTHLIKTRGQQVTLRCSSQSGHNTVSWYQQALGQGPQFIFQYYREEENGRGNFPPRFSGLQFPNYSSELNVNALELDDSALYLCASRKLDSSGANVLTFGAGSRLTVL.

The chain carries TRBV10-1 and TRBJ1-1; 8 bases map to TRBD1. The V and J ends lost 5 bases and 4 bases, in that order; junction bases with no gene match: 6. The CDR3 is 14 residues long. Per germline, CDR1 WNHNN and CDR2 SYGVQD (reference sequence). The CDR3 protein is CASSSDRGGTEAFF. The CDR3 bases are TGCGCCAGCAGTTCCGACAGGGGAGGCACTGAAGCTTTCTTT.

This clonotype was picked up many times. The V gene is TRBV7-2, the J gene TRBJ2-3; D call uncertain. V lost 6 bases, J lost 1 base, and 5 bases lay in between. The CDR3 length is 12 residues. Germline V gene sequence: CDR1 SGHTA, CDR2 FQGNSA. The DNA of the CDR3 is TGTGCCAGCAGTTTACGCACAGATACGCAGTATTTT. The encoded protein is CASSLRTDTQYF. Full variable domain (rest looked up from reference TRBV7-2 and TRBJ2-3): GAGVSQSPSNKVTEKGKDVELRCDPISGHTALYWYRQSLGQGLEFLIYFQGNSAPDKSGLPSDRFSAERTGGSVSTLTIQRTQQEDSAVYLCASSLRTDTQYFGPGTRLTVL.

This chain links TRBV6-6 with TRBJ2-7, with 11 nucleotides matching TRBD2. The CDR3 spans 14 residues. CDR1 and CDR2 (germline): MNHNY, SVGAGI (reference sequence). Trimming at V came to 5 bases and at J to 6 bases, leaving 6 bases not matched to a gene. The CDR3 DNA sequence: TGTGCCAGCAGTCCCGGGACTAGCGGTGGCGAGCAGTACTTC. It is translated as CASSPGTSGGEQYF.

This clonotype was found a few times. The chain uses TRBV3-1 and TRBJ1-4; D perhaps matches TRBD1 (5 bases). Germline loops: CDR1 LGHDT, CDR2 YNNKEL (reference sequence). V was trimmed by 4 bases and J by 7 bases, leaving 13 bases between them. The CDR3 spans 14 residues. In nucleotides, the CDR3 is TGTGCCAGCAGCCTGGGCAGCGGGGGTGAAAAACTGTTTTTT. Protein product: CASSLGSGGEKLFF.